What follows describes a single TCR beta chain. This sample was taken from a study of blood T cell repertoires in COVID-19. This CDR3 has 13 amino acids. V lost 10 bases and J 7 bases, leaving 19 bases between the germline ends. TCRdb's copy holds only in-frame clones and misses some; the assay was immunoSEQ multiplex PCR. The data hold almost 200,000 clones, with about 86% observed a single time. The sequence came from a woman aged 70-85 years with acute or convalescent COVID-19. The sequencing input was peripheral blood. The V and J genes are TRBV12-3 or TRBV12-4 and TRBJ1-1, with TRBD1 as a possible D gene (5 bases). Written as DNA, the CDR3 is TGTGCCACCAATTCACTCCCGGGGGTTGAAGCTTTCTTT. Translation: CATNSLPGVEAFF.